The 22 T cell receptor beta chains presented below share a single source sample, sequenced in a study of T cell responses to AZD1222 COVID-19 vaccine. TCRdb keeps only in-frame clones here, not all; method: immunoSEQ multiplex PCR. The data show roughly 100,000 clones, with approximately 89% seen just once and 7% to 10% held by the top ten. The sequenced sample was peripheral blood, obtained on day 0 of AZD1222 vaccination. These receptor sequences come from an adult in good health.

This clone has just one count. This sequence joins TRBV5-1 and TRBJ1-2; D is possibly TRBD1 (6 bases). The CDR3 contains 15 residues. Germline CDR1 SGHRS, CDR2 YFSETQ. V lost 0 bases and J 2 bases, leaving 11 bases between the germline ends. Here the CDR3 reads CASSLGTATNYGYTF. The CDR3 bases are TGCGCCAGCAGCTTGGGGACAGCCACAAACTATGGCTACACCTTC.

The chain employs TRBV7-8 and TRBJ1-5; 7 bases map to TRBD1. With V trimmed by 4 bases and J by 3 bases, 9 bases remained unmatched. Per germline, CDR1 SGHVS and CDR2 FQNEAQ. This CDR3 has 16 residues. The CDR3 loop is CASSSLHGQANQPQHF. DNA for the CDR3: TGTGCCAGCAGCTCATTACATGGACAGGCCAATCAGCCCCAGCATTTT. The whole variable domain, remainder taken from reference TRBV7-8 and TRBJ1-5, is GAGVSQSPRYKVAKRGQDVALRCDPISGHVSLFWYQQALGQGPEFLTYFQNEAQLDKSGLPSDRFFAERPEGSVSTLKIQRTQQEDSAVYLCASSSLHGQANQPQHFGDGTRLSIL.

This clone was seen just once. The CDR3 sequence is CASSVTSGGLQETQYF. Written as DNA, the CDR3 is TGTGCCAGCAGCGTGACTAGCGGGGGACTCCAAGAGACCCAGTACTTC. The chain uses TRBV9 and TRBJ2-5, with 12 positions matching TRBD2. Unmatched junction bases numbered 3, after V lost 2 bases and J lost 1 base. CDR3 length: 16 amino acids. CDR1 is SGDLS and CDR2 is YYNGEE in the germline V gene.

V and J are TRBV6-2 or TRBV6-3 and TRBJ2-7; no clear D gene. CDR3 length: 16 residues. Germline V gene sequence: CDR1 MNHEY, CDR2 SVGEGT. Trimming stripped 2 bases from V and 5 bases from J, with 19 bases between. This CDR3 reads CASSYLLLWPGDEQYF. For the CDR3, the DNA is TGTGCCAGCAGTTACCTCTTGCTCTGGCCCGGTGACGAGCAGTACTTC.

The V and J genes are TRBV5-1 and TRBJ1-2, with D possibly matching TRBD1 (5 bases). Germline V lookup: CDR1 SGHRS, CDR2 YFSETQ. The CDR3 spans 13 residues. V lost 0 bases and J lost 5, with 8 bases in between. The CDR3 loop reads CASSLGGTYGYTF. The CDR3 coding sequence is TGCGCCAGCAGCTTGGGAGGGACTTATGGCTACACCTTC. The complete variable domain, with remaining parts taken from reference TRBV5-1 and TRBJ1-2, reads KAGVTQTPRYLIKTRGQQVTLSCSPISGHRSVSWYQQTPGQGLQFLFEYFSETQRNKGNFPGRFSGRQFSNSRSEMNVSTLELGDSALYLCASSLGGTYGYTFGSGTRLTVV.

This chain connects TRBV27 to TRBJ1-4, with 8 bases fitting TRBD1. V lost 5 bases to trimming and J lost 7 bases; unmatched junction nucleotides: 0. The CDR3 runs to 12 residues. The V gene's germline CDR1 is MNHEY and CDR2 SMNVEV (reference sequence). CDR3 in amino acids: CASSDRGEKLFF. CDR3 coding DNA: TGTGCCAGCAGTGACAGGGGTGAAAAACTGTTTTTT.

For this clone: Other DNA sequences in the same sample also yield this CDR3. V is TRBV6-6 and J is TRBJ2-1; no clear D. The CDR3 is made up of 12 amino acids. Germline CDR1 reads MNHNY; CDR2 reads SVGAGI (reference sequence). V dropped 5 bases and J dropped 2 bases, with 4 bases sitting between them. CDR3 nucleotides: TGTGCCAGCAGTAGACCCTACAATGAGCAGTTCTTC. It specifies CASSRPYNEQFF.

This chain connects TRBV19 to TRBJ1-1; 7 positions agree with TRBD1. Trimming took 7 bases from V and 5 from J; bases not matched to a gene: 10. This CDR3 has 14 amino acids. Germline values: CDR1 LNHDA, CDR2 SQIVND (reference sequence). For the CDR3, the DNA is TGTGCCAGTAAAAAAAGACAGGGAGAAACTGAAGCTTTCTTT. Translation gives CASKKRQGETEAFF.

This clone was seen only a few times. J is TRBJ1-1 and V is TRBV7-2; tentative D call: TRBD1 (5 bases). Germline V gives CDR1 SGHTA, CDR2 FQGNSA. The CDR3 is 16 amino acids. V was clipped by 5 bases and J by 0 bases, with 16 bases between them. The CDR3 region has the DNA TGTGCCAGCAGCACCCAACCGGGACGGTTGAACACTGAAGCTTTCTTT. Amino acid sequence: CASSTQPGRLNTEAFF.

The CDR3 nucleotides are TGTGCCAGCAGTCCGGACGATGGCTACACCTTC. Translated: CASSPDDGYTF. The V and J genes are TRBV2 and TRBJ1-2; D gene ambiguous. V shed 5 bases and J shed 6 bases, with 7 bases lying between them. The germline gives CDR1 SNHLY, CDR2 FYNNEI. CDR3 length: 11 residues.

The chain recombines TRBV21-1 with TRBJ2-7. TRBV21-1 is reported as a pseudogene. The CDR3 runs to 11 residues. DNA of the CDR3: TGTGCCAGCAGCAAGTTGGGCGAGCAGTACTTC. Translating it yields CASSKLGEQYF.

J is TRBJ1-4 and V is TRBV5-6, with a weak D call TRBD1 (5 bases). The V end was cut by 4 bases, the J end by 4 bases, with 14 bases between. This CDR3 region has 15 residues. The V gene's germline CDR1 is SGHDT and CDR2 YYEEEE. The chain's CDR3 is CASSVPGYSNEKLFF. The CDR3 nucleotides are TGTGCCAGCAGCGTGCCAGGGTATAGTAATGAAAAACTGTTTTTT.

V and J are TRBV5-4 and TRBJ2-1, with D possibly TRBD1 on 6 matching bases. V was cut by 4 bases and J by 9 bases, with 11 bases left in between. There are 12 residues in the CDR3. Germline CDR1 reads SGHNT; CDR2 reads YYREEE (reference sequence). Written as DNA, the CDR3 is TGTGCCAGCAGCCCGCCCAGGGGTGAGCAGTTCTTC. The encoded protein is CASSPPRGEQFF.

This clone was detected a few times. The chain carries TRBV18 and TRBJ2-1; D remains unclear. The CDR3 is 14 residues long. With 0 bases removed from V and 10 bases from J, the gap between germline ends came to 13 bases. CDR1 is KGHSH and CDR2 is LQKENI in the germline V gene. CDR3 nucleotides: TGTGCCAGCTCACCACCGAGCGCTCCTGGGGAGCAGTTCTTC. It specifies CASSPPSAPGEQFF. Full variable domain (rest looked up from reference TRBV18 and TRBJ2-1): NAGVMQNPRHLVRRRGQEARLRCSPMKGHSHVYWYRQLPEEGLKFMVYLQKENIIDESGMPKERFSAEFPKEGPSILRIQQVVRGDSAAYFCASSPPSAPGEQFFGPGTRLTVL.

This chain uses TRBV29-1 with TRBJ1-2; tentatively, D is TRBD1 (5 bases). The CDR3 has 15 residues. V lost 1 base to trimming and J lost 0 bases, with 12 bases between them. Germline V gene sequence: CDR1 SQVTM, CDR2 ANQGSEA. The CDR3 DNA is TGCAGCGTTGAAGCCCGGGGGAGGACTAACTATGGCTACACCTTC. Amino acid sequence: CSVEARGRTNYGYTF.

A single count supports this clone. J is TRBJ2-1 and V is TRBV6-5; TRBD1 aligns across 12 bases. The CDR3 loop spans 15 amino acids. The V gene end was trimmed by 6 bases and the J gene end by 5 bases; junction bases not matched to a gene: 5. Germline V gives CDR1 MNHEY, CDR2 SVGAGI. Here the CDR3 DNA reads TGTGCCAGCAGGGGGACAGGGGGCTTCCACAATGAGCAGTTCTTC. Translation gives CASRGTGGFHNEQFF.

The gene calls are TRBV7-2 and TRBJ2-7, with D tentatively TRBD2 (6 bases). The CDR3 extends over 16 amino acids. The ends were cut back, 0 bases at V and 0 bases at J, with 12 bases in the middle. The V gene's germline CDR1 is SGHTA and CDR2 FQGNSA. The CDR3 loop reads CASSLASGLPSYEQYF. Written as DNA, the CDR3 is TGTGCCAGCAGCTTAGCAAGCGGGCTCCCCTCCTACGAGCAGTACTTC.

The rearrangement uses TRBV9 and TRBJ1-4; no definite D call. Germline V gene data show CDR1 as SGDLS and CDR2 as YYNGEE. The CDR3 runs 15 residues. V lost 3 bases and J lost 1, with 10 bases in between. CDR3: CASSGRRETNEKLFF. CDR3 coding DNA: TGTGCCAGCAGCGGCCGCCGGGAAACTAATGAAAAACTGTTTTTT.

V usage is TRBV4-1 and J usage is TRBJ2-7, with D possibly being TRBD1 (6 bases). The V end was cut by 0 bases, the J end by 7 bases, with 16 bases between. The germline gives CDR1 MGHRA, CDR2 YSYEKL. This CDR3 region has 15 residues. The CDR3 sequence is CASSQEGQGRREQYF. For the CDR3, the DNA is TGCGCCAGCAGCCAAGAGGGACAAGGAAGGCGGGAGCAGTACTTC.

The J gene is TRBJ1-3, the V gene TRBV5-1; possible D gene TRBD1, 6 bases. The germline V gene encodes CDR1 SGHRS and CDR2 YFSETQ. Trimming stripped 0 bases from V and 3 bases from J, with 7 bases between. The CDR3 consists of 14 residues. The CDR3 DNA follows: TGCGCCAGCAGCTTGGGGACAGATGGAAACACCATATATTTT. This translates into CASSLGTDGNTIYF. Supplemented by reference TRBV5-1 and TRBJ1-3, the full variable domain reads KAGVTQTPRYLIKTRGQQVTLSCSPISGHRSVSWYQQTPGQGLQFLFEYFSETQRNKGNFPGRFSGRQFSNSRSEMNVSTLELGDSALYLCASSLGTDGNTIYFGEGSWLTVV.

This CDR3 reads CAWRRQDFNSPLHF. CDR3 DNA sequence: TGTGCCTGGAGACGGCAGGACTTTAATTCACCCCTCCACTTT. V is TRBV30 and J is TRBJ1-6; D is ambiguous. Trimming took off 3 bases at V and 6 bases at J, with 12 bases between the two ends. Germline V gene lookup returns CDR1 GTSNPN and CDR2 SVGIG (reference sequence). This CDR3 is 14 amino acids long.

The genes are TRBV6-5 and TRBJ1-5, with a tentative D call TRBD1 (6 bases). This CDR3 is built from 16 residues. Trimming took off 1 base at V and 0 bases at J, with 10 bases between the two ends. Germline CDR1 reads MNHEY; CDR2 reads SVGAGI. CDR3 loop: CASSYYGGGSNQPQHF. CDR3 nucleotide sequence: TGTGCCAGCAGTTACTACGGAGGGGGTAGCAATCAGCCCCAGCATTTT.